Listed below are T cell receptor beta chains from one sample, sequenced in a study of T cell clones after liver transplantation. Using immunoSEQ multiplex PCR, the repertoire was profiled, and TCRdb retains in-frame clones only, with some absent. The top ten clones hold around 8.5% of a sample with roughly 50,000 clones, about 81% of them seen once. The sample consisted of CD4+ T cells from blood, taken before liver transplant. These receptors came from a human donor who received a liver transplant. CDR3s include the opening cysteine and the closing phenylalanine or tryptophan. Fields, in order: J gene, V gene, D gene, CDR3 protein, CDR3 DNA. D genes are given only for firm matches.

>TRBJ2-3|TRBV7-9|NA
CASDRQADTQYF
TGTGCCAGCGATCGACAGGCAGATACGCAGTATTTT
>TRBJ2-1|TRBV6-6|NA
CASRNNNEQFF
TGTGCCAGCAGGAATAACAATGAGCAGTTCTTC
>TRBJ2-5|TRBV7-3|NA
CASSRYRGGETQYF
TGTGCCAGCAGCAGATATAGGGGTGGCGAGACCCAGTACTTC
>TRBJ2-7|TRBV18|NA
CASSWGPTVLYEQYF
TGTGCCAGCTCATGGGGTCCGACGGTCCTCTACGAGCAGTACTTC
>TRBJ1-4|TRBV11-2|TRBD1
CASSSGTGRNEKLFF
TGTGCCAGCAGCTCCGGGACAGGGCGTAATGAAAAACTGTTTTTT
>TRBJ2-5|TRBV7-8|NA
CASSYPRGETQYF
TGTGCCAGCAGTTATCCTAGAGGAGAGACCCAGTACTTC
>TRBJ1-4|TRBV4-3|NA
CASSQDSGRGNEKLFF
TGCGCCAGCAGCCAAGATTCCGGGAGGGGTAATGAAAAACTGTTTTTT
>TRBJ1-1|TRBV29-1|NA
CSTRGATEAFF
TGCAGCACTCGAGGGGCCACTGAAGCTTTCTTT
>TRBJ2-3|TRBV29-1|NA
CSVEVGGLGYF
TGCAGCGTTGAAGTTGGCGGCCTTGGGTATTTT
>TRBJ1-2|TRBV28|NA
CASKLGDYGYTF
TGTGCCAGCAAGTTGGGGGACTATGGCTACACCTTC
>TRBJ2-1|TRBV5-6|TRBD2
CASSLVLAGVGEQFF
TGTGCCAGCAGCTTGGTACTAGCGGGGGTGGGCGAGCAGTTCTTC